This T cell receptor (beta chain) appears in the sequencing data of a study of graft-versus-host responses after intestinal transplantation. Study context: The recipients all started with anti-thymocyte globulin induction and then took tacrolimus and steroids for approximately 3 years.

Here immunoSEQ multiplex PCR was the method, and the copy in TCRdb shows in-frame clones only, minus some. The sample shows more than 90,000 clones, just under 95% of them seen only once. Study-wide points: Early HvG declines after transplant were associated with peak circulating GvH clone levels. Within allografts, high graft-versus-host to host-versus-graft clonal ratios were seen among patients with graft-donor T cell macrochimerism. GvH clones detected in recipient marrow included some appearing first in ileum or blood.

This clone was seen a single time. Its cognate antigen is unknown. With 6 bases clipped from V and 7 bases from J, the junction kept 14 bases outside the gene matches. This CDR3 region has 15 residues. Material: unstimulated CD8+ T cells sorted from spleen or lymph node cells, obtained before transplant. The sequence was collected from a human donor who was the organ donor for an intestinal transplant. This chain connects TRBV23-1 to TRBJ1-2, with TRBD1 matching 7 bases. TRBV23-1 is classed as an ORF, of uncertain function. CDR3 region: CASSPNREGARGYTF. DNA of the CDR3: TGCGCCAGCAGCCCAAACAGGGAGGGGGCGCGTGGCTACACCTTC.